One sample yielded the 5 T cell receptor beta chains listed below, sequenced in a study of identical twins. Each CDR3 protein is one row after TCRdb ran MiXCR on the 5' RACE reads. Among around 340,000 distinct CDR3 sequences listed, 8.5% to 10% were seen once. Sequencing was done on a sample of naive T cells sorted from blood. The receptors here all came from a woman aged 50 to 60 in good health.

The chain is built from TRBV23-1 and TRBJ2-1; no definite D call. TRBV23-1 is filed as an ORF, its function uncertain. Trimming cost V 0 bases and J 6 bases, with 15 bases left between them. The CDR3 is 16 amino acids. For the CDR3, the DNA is TGCGCCAGCAGTCAATCGGGCGAACCTCGCCCCAATGAGCAGTTCTTC. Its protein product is CASSQSGEPRPNEQFF.

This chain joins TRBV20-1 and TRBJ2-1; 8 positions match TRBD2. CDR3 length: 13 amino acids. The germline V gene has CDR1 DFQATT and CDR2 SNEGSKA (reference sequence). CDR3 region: CSLSGSSYNEQFF. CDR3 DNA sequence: TGCAGCCTAAGCGGGAGCTCCTACAATGAGCAGTTCTTC.

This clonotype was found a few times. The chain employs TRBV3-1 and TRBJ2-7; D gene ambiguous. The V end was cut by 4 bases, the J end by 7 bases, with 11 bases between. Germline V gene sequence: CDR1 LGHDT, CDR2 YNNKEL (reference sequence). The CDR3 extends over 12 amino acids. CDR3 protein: CASSLPFGEQYF. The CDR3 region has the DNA TGTGCCAGCAGCCTACCATTCGGGGAGCAGTACTTC.

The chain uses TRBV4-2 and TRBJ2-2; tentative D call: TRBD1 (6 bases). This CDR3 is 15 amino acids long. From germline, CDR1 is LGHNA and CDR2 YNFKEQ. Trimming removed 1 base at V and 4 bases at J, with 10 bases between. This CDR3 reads CASSQGTGPTGELFF. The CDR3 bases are TGTGCCAGCAGCCAAGGAACAGGGCCCACCGGGGAGCTGTTTTTT.

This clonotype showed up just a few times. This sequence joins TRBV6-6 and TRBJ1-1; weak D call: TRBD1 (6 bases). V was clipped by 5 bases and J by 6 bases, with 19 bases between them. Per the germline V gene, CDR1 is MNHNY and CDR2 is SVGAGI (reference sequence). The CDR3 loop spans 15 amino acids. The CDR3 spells CASSHARGRGAEAFF. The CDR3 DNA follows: TGTGCCAGCAGTCACGCAAGGGGCAGGGGAGCTGAAGCTTTCTTT.